This TCR beta chain was retrieved from a study of CD8 T cells in Susac syndrome. Germline lookup yields CDR1 MNHNS and CDR2 SASEGT. V dropped 9 bases and J dropped 6 bases, with 17 bases sitting between them. The CDR3 has 13 amino acids. Remarks on this clonotype: Its antigen is not known.

The study's findings and limits: In Susac syndrome, CD8+ expansion was highest in TEMRA and active disease. Total CD8+ and CD8+ TEMRA repertoires contained 15 to 20 and five Susac-specific public clones, respectively.

Reverse transcription of roughly 0.5 to 1 ug RNA used random hexamers. One entry per CDR3 protein, called by TCRdb with MiXCR from the immunoSEQ multiplex PCR reads. The profile shows around 100,000 distinct CDR3 sequences, 95% of them singletons. TCR beta sequencing covered blood CD8+ and CD4+ T cells. The TEMRA cells underwent FACS enrichment, while the CD8+ and CD4+ T cells underwent negative isolation. The V and J genes are TRBV6-1 and TRBJ2-5; D might be TRBD2 (6 bases). Sample: CD8+ T cells from PBMCs. This sequence was found in a human donor with Susac syndrome. The CDR3 sequence is CASEGLRGKTQYF. Here the CDR3 DNA reads TGTGCCAGTGAGGGACTTCGGGGGAAGACCCAGTACTTC.